The present T cell receptor beta chain was sequenced within a study of a mutant IDH1 vaccine in newly diagnosed glioma. Background on the study: Patients arrived already treated with radiotherapy, temozolomide, or both, most having had both. General study points: It was about 94% of patients that developed vaccine-induced immune responses. Any relationship between pseudoprogression and changes in top peripheral T cell clonotypes seemed absent.

Profiled with immunoSEQ multiplex PCR; TCRdb holds only in-frame clones, not every one. The data contain around 92,000 clones, approximately 90% of them seen just once; the ten biggest clones take up around 0.6%. A single count supports this clone. As yet, its antigen is unknown. This CDR3 is built from 13 residues. Germline V gives CDR1 WSHSY, CDR2 SAAADI. Trimming cost V 6 bases and J 2 bases, with 10 bases left between them. Specified time point: baseline, week 1 (first vaccination visit). As for treatment: pre-vaccination baseline after standard-of-care therapy. Donors harbored newly found WHO grade 3 or 4 IDH1-mutant, ATRX-lost astrocytomas.

The sequenced sample was PBMCs, obtained from a glioma patient treated with radiotherapy, temozolomide or both. The genes are TRBV10-2 and TRBJ1-1, with D tentatively TRBD1 (6 bases). This TCR derives from a woman aged 45-65 years with glioma. The CDR3 protein is CASSHRVNTEAFF. CDR3 coding DNA: TGCGCCAGCAGCCACAGGGTTAACACTGAAGCTTTCTTT.